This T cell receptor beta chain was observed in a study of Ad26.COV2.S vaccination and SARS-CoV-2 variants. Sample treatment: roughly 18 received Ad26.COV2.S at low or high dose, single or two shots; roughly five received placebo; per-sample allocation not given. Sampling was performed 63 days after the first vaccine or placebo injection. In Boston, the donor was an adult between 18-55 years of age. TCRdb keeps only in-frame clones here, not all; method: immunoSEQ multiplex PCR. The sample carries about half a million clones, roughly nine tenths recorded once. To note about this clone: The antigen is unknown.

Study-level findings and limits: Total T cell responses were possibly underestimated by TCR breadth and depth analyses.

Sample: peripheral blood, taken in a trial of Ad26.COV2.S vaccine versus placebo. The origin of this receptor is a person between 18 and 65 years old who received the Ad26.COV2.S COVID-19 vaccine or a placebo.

The CDR3 DNA reads TGTGCCAGCAGTTTTGTAAGAGGGGACCCGCAGTTCTTC. Amino acids: CASSFVRGDPQFF. The J gene is TRBJ2-1, the V gene TRBV28; possibly TRBD1 or TRBD2 for D (5 bases each). V was cut by 3 bases and J by 12 bases, with 15 bases left in between. CDR1 is MDHEN and CDR2 is SYDVKM in the germline V gene. This CDR3 has 13 residues.